Presented here are 16 T cell receptor beta chains from one specimen sequenced in a study of control samples from healthy donors and cancer patients. Clones were sequenced by immunoSEQ multiplex PCR, and TCRdb holds only the in-frame ones, with some missing. Seen here are around 130,000 clones, 90% observed once, and the top ten hold less than 2.5%. The sample was blood. These receptors were obtained from a man aged 18 to 35 in good health.

This clone was observed a few times. The J gene is TRBJ1-1, the V gene TRBV6-2 or TRBV6-3; D gene unclear. The V end was cut by 3 bases, the J end by 3 bases, with 8 bases between. CDR1 MNHEY and CDR2 SVGEGT come from the germline V gene. This CDR3 comprises 13 residues. CDR3 DNA sequence: TGTGCCAGCAGTTATTTTGAGGACACTGAAGCTTTCTTT. This codes for CASSYFEDTEAFF.

The chain links TRBV9 to TRBJ1-2, with TRBD1 matching 7 bases. Unmatched junction bases numbered 3, after V lost 3 bases and J lost 10 bases. This CDR3 contains 11 residues. Per the germline V gene, CDR1 is SGDLS and CDR2 is YYNGEE. DNA of the CDR3: TGTGCCAGCAGCGGGGACAGATACTACACCTTC. Translated: CASSGDRYYTF.

This chain joins TRBV14 and TRBJ1-2; D is uncertain. This CDR3 contains 13 residues. V dropped 2 bases and J dropped 8 bases, with 12 bases sitting between them. Germline V gene sequence: CDR1 SGHDN, CDR2 FVKESK. This CDR3 reads CASSQSRETGYTF. CDR3 bases: TGTGCCAGCAGCCAATCCCGAGAAACGGGCTACACCTTC.

The V and J genes are TRBV5-1 and TRBJ2-7; 8 nucleotides line up with TRBD1. CDR1 is SGHRS and CDR2 is YFSETQ in the germline V gene. V trimming: 3 bases; J trimming: 6 bases; junction bases outside the gene matches: 8. The CDR3 contains 14 residues. The CDR3 nucleotides read TGCGCCAGCAGCTCCGACGGACAGGGCGGCGAGCAGTACGTC. This gives the protein CASSSDGQGGEQYV.

This clone was picked up a small number of times. The rearrangement joins TRBV28 to TRBJ2-7; the match to TRBD1 covers 9 bases. Germline loops: CDR1 MDHEN, CDR2 SYDVKM. V lost 4 bases to trimming and J lost 6 bases; unmatched junction nucleotides: 13. This CDR3 is built from 16 residues. The CDR3 bases are TGTGCCAGCAGTTCCCCGTTCGGGACAGGGTCGGTCGAGCAGTACTTC. This encodes CASSSPFGTGSVEQYF.

Regarding this clone: At one of its ends the junction is not consistent with the germline gene, which may arise from a read error. V is TRBV9 and J is TRBJ1-1; D possibly corresponds to TRBD1 (5 bases). Germline values: CDR1 SGDLS, CDR2 YYNGEE. This CDR3 is built from 14 residues. CDR3 DNA: TGTGCCAGCAGCGTGGGGGGGAAGAACGCTGAAGCTTTCTTT. Translation: CASSVGGKNAEAFF.

V usage is TRBV30 and J usage is TRBJ2-5; D remains unclear. From germline, CDR1 is GTSNPN and CDR2 SVGIG (reference sequence). V dropped 0 bases and J dropped 5 bases, with 7 bases sitting between them. The CDR3 is made up of 12 amino acids. DNA of the CDR3: TGTGCCTGGAGTGTAGGGTTGGAGACCCAGTACTTC. Translation: CAWSVGLETQYF.

The V call is TRBV30, the J call TRBJ2-1, with D maybe TRBD1 (5 bases). Germline-derived CDR1 and CDR2 are GTSNPN and SVGIG (reference sequence). The CDR3 runs to 16 residues. Deletions cut 2 bases from V and 0 bases from J, with 14 bases between. CDR3 residues: CAWSSGAGSSYNEQFF. The CDR3 DNA reads as TGTGCCTGGAGTTCTGGGGCAGGAAGCTCCTACAATGAGCAGTTCTTC.

The rearrangement uses TRBV7-2 and TRBJ2-5; 7 nucleotides align to TRBD1. The CDR3 extends over 14 amino acids. Trimming at V came to 5 bases and at J to 5 bases, leaving 8 bases not matched to a gene. CDR1 is SGHTA and CDR2 is FQGNSA in the germline V gene. The CDR3 nucleotides are TGTGCCAGCAGCCCAAGACAGGGTGCGGAGACCCAGTACTTC. It is translated as CASSPRQGAETQYF.

The genes are TRBV10-2 and TRBJ1-5; D possibly corresponds to TRBD1 (5 bases). The germline gives CDR1 WSHSY, CDR2 SAAADI. V lost 3 bases and J 5 bases, leaving 11 bases between the germline ends. This CDR3 comprises 14 residues. The CDR3 coding sequence is TGCGCCAGCAGTGACAGGGTGGGGGATCAGCCCCAGCATTTT. It is translated as CASSDRVGDQPQHF.

The chain recombines TRBV10-1 with TRBJ2-1, with 13 positions matching TRBD2. Unmatched junction bases numbered 13, after V lost 8 bases and J lost 6 bases. The CDR3 is 17 amino acids. The germline CDR1 and CDR2 sequences are WNHNN and SYGVQD (reference sequence). The CDR3 loop reads CASGRGLAGADPNEQFF. Written as DNA, the CDR3 is TGCGCCAGCGGTCGAGGACTAGCGGGAGCTGACCCCAATGAGCAGTTCTTC.

This chain connects TRBV9 to TRBJ1-6; no firm D call. The germline V gene encodes CDR1 SGDLS and CDR2 YYNGEE. V was trimmed by 0 bases and J by 5 bases, leaving 12 bases between them. The CDR3 loop spans 16 amino acids. This CDR3 reads CASSVDAGADNSPLHF. In nucleotides, the CDR3 is TGTGCCAGCAGCGTAGATGCAGGTGCCGATAATTCACCCCTCCACTTT.

This chain connects TRBV6-6 to TRBJ2-2, with no clear D. Between the trimmed V and J ends, which lost 5 bases and 1 base, there was a span of 11 bases. The CDR3 has 15 amino acids. Germline CDR1 reads MNHNY; CDR2 reads SVGAGI (reference sequence). The chain's CDR3 is CASSLGRMNTGELFF. The CDR3 DNA is TGTGCCAGCAGTCTCGGTAGGATGAACACCGGGGAGCTGTTTTTT.

The J gene is TRBJ1-1, the V gene TRBV25-1; TRBD1 matches at 10 bases. Germline trimming cut 6 bases from V and 6 bases from J; bases unmatched to any gene: 10. Per germline, CDR1 MGHDK and CDR2 SYGVNS. The CDR3 totals 15 residues. The CDR3 here is CASSPPTGGEAEAFF. DNA of the CDR3: TGTGCCAGCAGCCCCCCGACAGGGGGCGAGGCTGAAGCTTTCTTT. Supplemented by reference TRBV25-1 and TRBJ1-1, the full variable domain reads EADIYQTPRYLVIGTGKKITLECSQTMGHDKMYWYQQDPGMELHLIHYSYGVNSTEKGDLSSESTVSRIRTEHFPLTLESARPSHTSQYLCASSPPTGGEAEAFFGQGTRLTVV.

This clone appeared once. CDR3 in amino acids: CASSRQGLTDTQYF. The CDR3 DNA follows: TGTGCCAGCAGCCGACAGGGATTAACAGATACGCAGTATTTT. The V call is TRBV14, the J call TRBJ2-3; 7 bases match TRBD1. The CDR3 length is 14 residues. CDR1 is SGHDN and CDR2 is FVKESK in the germline V gene. Losses at the gene ends were 4 bases for V and 3 bases for J; bases not matched to a gene: 4.

The chain is built from TRBV7-2 and TRBJ2-3; D gene unclear. CDR3 length equals 14 residues. The germline V gene has CDR1 SGHTA and CDR2 FQGNSA. V was cut by 3 bases and J by 0 bases, with 7 bases left in between. CDR3 sequence: CASSFLPSTDTQYF. The CDR3 nucleotides read TGTGCCAGCAGCTTCCTACCCAGCACAGATACGCAGTATTTT.